The following is a T cell receptor beta chain sequence with its context. Its antigen is unknown. This sample is part of a study of identical twins. Study-wide findings and caveats: Memory repertoires showed no such pattern, whereas abundant cord blood beta clonotypes carried fewer insertions. Twin-shared out-of-frame alpha sequences were enriched for low generation probability.

Unique molecular identifiers were present on cDNA, and template switching added a universal primer site. Each CDR3 protein is one row after TCRdb ran MiXCR on the 5' RACE reads. The sample includes roughly 470,000 distinct CDR3 sequences, roughly an eighth of them seen just once. The ends were cut back, 4 bases at V and 0 bases at J, with 9 bases in the middle. Germline values: CDR1 MNHEY, CDR2 SMNVEV (reference sequence). This CDR3 contains 14 residues. This same sample was also part of a study on yellow fever vaccine responses in identical twins.

The chain uses TRBV27 and TRBJ2-5; the D is unclear. This clonotype was sampled from a woman between 18 and 29 years old in good health. Sequencing was carried out using CD4+ T cells sorted from blood. The CDR3 sequence is CASSSDPNQETQYF. In DNA, the CDR3 is TGTGCCAGCAGTTCGGACCCAAACCAAGAGACCCAGTACTTC.